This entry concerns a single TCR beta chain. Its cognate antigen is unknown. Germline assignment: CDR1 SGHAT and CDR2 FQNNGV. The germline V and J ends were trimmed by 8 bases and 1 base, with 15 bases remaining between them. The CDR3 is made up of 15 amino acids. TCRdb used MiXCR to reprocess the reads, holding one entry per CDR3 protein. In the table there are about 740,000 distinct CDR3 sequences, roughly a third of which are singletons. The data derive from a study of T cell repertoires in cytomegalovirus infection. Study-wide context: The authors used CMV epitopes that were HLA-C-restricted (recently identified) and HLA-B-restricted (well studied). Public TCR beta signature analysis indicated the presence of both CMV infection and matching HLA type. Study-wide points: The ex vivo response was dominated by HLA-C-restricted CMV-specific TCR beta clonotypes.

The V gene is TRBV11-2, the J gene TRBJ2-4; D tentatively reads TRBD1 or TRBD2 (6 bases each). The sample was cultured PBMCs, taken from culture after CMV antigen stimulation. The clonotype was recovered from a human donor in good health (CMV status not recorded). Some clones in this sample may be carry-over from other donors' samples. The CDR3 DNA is TGTGCCAGCGGGGTCTCGGGGGCGGCCAAAAACATTCAGTACTTC. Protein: CASGVSGAAKNIQYF.